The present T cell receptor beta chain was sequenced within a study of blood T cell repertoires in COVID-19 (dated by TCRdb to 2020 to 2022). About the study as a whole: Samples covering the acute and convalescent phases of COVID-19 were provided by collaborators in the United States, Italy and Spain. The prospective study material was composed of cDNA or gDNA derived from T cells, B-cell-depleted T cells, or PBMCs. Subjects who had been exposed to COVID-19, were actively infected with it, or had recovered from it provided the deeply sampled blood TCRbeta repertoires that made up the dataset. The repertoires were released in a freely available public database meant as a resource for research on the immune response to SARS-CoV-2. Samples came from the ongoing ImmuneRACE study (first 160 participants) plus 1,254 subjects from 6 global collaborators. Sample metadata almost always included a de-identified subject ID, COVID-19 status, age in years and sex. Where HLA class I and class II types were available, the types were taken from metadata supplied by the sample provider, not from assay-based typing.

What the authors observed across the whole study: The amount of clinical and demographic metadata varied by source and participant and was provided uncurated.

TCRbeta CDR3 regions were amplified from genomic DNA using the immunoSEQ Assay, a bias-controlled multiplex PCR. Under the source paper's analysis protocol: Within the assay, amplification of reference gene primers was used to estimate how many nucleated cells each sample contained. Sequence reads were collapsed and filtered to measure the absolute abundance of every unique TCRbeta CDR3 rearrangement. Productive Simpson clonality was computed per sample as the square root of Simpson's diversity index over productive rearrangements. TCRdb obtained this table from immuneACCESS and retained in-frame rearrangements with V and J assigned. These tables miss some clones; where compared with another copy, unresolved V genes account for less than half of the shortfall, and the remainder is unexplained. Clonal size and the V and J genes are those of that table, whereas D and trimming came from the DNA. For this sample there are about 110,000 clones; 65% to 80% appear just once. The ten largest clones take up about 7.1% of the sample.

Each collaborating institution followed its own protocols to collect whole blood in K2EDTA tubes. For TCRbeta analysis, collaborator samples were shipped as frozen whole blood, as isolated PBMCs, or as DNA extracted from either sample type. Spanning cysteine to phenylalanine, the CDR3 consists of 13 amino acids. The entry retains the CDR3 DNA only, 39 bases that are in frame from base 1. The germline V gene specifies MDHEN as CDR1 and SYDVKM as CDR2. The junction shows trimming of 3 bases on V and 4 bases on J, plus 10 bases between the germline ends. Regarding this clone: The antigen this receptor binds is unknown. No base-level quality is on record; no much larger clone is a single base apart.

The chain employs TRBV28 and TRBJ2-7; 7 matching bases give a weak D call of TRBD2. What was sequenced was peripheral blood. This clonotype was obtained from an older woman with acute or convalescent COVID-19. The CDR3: CASSFGGRYEQYF. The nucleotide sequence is TGTGCCAGCAGTTTCGGGGGGCGGTACGAGCAGTACTTC.